This T cell receptor beta chain was sequenced during a study of cytomegalovirus exposure and HLA in healthy donors. Study results and limitations: V- and J-gene trimming of TCR beta was linked (in a later analysis) to a missense DCLRE1C variant. According to the study, about 180 TCR beta chains were cytomegalovirus-associated.

About this clone itself: Its antigen is currently unknown.

Trimming took off 1 base at V and 1 base at J, with 7 bases between the two ends. Germline assignment: CDR1 LGHNA and CDR2 YNFKEQ. This CDR3 is 14 amino acids long. The PCR had 60 Vbeta and 13 Jbeta primers. In the authors' workflow: Later, roughly 77 million unique TCR beta chains were counted in an analysis, and about 10 million of them were shared. The protocol was immunoSEQ multiplex PCR, while the TCRdb copy is restricted to in-frame clones and leaves out a portion. That table is the source of V, J and clone size, and D and trimming were worked out from the DNA. Here the sample spans over 110,000 clones, 80% being singletons.

This sequence originates from a man aged 40-49 years in good health and CMV-seronegative. Sample: PBMCs. The chain combines TRBV4-2 with TRBJ2-5; the D is unclear. The CDR3 DNA is TGTGCCAGCAGCCAAGCGGTCTCCCAAGAGACCCAGTACTTC. Amino acids: CASSQAVSQETQYF.